This T cell receptor beta chain originates from a study of read filtering for tumor transcriptome and immune sequencing. Trimming stripped 5 bases from V and 2 bases from J, with 15 bases between. This CDR3 spans 15 amino acids. Only a few counts were recorded for this clonotype. From about 400 ng of RNA, a library with molecular barcoded alpha/delta and beta/gamma adaptors was made. From the reads, TCRdb called clonotypes with MiXCR, one entry per CDR3 protein. The table has about 60,000 distinct CDR3 sequences, more than 11% seen once. This chain connects TRBV12-3 or TRBV12-4 to TRBJ2-5; the D call may be TRBD1 or TRBD2 (7 bases each). The receptor comes from a donor aged 40 or older with multiple myeloma. The material sequenced was a population of CD138-negative cells sorted from bone marrow. In DNA, the CDR3 is TGTGCCAGCAGTCCCAGGGGGGGGTCTCAAGAGACCCAGTACTTC. Its translation is CASSPRGGSQETQYF.